Listed below are T cell receptor beta chains from one sample, sequenced in a study of molecular identifiers for immune sequencing clone quantification. A single record per CDR3 protein comes from TCRdb applying MiXCR to the PCR reads. The data contain just under 650,000 distinct CDR3 sequences, 15% to 20% of them singletons. Sequenced sample: naive CD8+ T cells from blood, with Jurkat cell RNA spiked in. Source of these receptors: a human donor in good health. Some libraries in this study had Jurkat cell RNA spiked in. Each CDR3 is given with its conserved first and last residue. The D gene is left open where the match is weak. Expanded clones get a size class; other rows say once, few or many, or leave the size out.

clone size	V gene	D gene	J gene	CDR3 protein	CDR3 DNA
.	TRBV6-6	TRBD1	TRBJ1-5	CASSWGQGIDQPQHF	TGTGCCAGCAGCTGGGGACAGGGTATTGATCAGCCCCAGCATTTT
many	TRBV6-5	.	TRBJ2-7	CASSYGRLYEQYF	TGTGCCAGCAGTTACGGCAGGTTGTACGAGCAGTACTTC
many	TRBV28	.	TRBJ1-1	CASTADGNTEAFF	TGTGCCAGCACTGCGGACGGAAACACTGAAGCTTTCTTT
.	TRBV12-3/TRBV12-4	.	TRBJ2-5	CASSSPPSTGPGTQYF	TGTGCCAGCAGTTCCCCCCCCTCGACGGGGCCCGGGACCCAGTACTTC
many	TRBV19	TRBD2	TRBJ2-5	CASSIMGGPGETQYF	TGTGCCAGTAGTATCATGGGAGGGCCGGGAGAGACCCAGTACTTC
many	TRBV20-1	TRBD2	TRBJ2-3	CSAGTSGRTDTQYF	TGCAGTGCGGGGACTAGCGGTCGCACAGATACGCAGTATTTT
many	TRBV6-2/TRBV6-3	TRBD1	TRBJ1-1	CASSYATGGKAFF	TGTGCCAGCAGTTACGCGACAGGGGGAAAAGCTTTCTTT
.	TRBV21-1	.	TRBJ1-6	CASSEWGWTVGNSPLHF	TGTGCCAGCAGCGAGTGGGGTTGGACAGTCGGAAATTCACCCCTCCACTTT
.	TRBV19	.	TRBJ1-1	CASSIWLMNTEAFF	TGTGCCAGTAGTATTTGGCTCATGAACACTGAAGCTTTCTTT
many	TRBV4-3	TRBD1	TRBJ2-3	CASSHRDRDADTQYF	TGCGCCAGCAGCCACCGGGACAGGGATGCAGATACGCAGTATTTT
.	TRBV3-1	TRBD1	TRBJ2-3	CAGSRDRGPDTQYF	TGTGCCGGCAGCCGGGACAGGGGCCCAGATACGCAGTATTTT
.	TRBV3-1	TRBD1	TRBJ1-2	CASSLGQGDGYAF	TGTGCCAGCAGCTTGGGACAGGGGGATGGCTACGCCTTC
many	TRBV6-6	.	TRBJ1-1	CASSSVTEEAFF	TGTGCCAGCAGTTCAGTCACAGAGGAAGCTTTCTTT
many	TRBV29-1	.	TRBJ2-2	CSVDRGYHTGELFF	TGCAGCGTTGACAGGGGCTACCACACCGGGGAGCTGTTTTTT
few	TRBV10-3	.	TRBJ1-1	CASKAWEQENTEAFF	TGTGCCAGCAAAGCGTGGGAGCAAGAGAACACTGAAGCTTTCTTT
few	TRBV3-1	.	TRBJ1-1	CASSQDTGGTEAFF	TGTGCCAGCAGCCAAGATACGGGGGGGACTGAAGCTTTCTTT
many	TRBV25-1	TRBD1	TRBJ2-2	CASSGMKGQHTGELFF	TGTGCCAGCAGTGGTATGAAGGGACAGCACACCGGGGAGCTGTTTTTT
many	TRBV27	TRBD2	TRBJ2-7	CASNPGTSGYEQYF	TGTGCCAGCAACCCCGGGACTAGCGGCTACGAGCAGTACTTC
.	TRBV2	TRBD1	TRBJ2-7	CASSEGTGEGENSYERYF	TGTGCCAGCAGTGAAGGGACAGGGGAGGGAGAGAACTCCTACGAGCGGTACTTC
.	TRBV30	.	TRBJ1-3	CARQDAGSGNTIYF	TGTGCCCGCCAAGACGCGGGCTCTGGAAACACCATATATTTT
many	TRBV7-9	.	TRBJ1-1	CATRLENTEAFF	TGTGCCACGAGGCTAGAGAACACTGAAGCTTTCTTT
few	TRBV6-5	.	TRBJ2-5	CASGSVSTGQRETQYF	TGTGCCAGCGGAAGTGTATCGACGGGCCAGAGGGAGACCCAGTACTTC
many	TRBV27	TRBD2	TRBJ2-6	CASRGLGGANVLTF	TGTGCCAGCAGGGGACTAGGTGGGGCCAACGTCCTGACTTTC
.	TRBV6-5	.	TRBJ1-1	CASSYAGAEAFF	TGTGCCAGCAGTTACGCGGGGGCTGAAGCTTTCTTT
many	TRBV28	.	TRBJ2-3	CASRSTGSTDTQYF	TGTGCCAGCAGGTCGACAGGAAGCACAGATACGCAGTATTTT
.	TRBV20-1	.	TRBJ2-1	CSARGRGVNNEQFF	TGCAGTGCTCGCGGAAGGGGGGTTAACAATGAGCAGTTCTTC
many	TRBV10-3	TRBD1	TRBJ1-1	CAIREGGLNTEAFF	TGTGCCATCAGGGAAGGGGGCTTGAACACTGAAGCTTTCTTT
few	TRBV20-1	.	TRBJ2-4	CSASGGDSKNIQYF	TGCAGTGCTAGTGGGGGGGACAGTAAAAACATTCAGTACTTC
many	TRBV12-3/TRBV12-4	.	TRBJ1-5	CASSRTVNSNQPQHF	TGTGCCAGCAGCCGGACAGTAAATAGCAATCAGCCCCAGCATTTT
few	TRBV9	TRBD1	TRBJ1-3	CASSGETGLAGNTIYF	TGTGCCAGCAGCGGAGAGACAGGGCTGGCTGGAAACACCATATATTTT
.	TRBV12-3/TRBV12-4	TRBD1	TRBJ2-3	CASTPTGGAGTQYF	TGTGCCAGCACTCCGACAGGGGGCGCGGGTACGCAGTATTTT
few	TRBV4-3	TRBD2	TRBJ2-1	CASSQGFASGRDNEQFF	TGCGCCAGCAGCCAAGGATTCGCTAGCGGGAGGGACAATGAGCAGTTCTTC
.	TRBV7-6	.	TRBJ2-7	CASGLAAGESHEQYF	TGTGCCAGCGGCTTAGCAGCGGGCGAGAGCCACGAGCAGTACTTC
many	TRBV20-1	TRBD1	TRBJ2-7	CSAGEVGQAHEQYF	TGCAGTGCAGGGGAGGTGGGACAGGCACACGAGCAGTACTTC
few	TRBV5-6	.	TRBJ1-5	CASSLGGREGNQPQHF	TGTGCCAGCAGCTTGGGAGGCAGGGAGGGAAATCAGCCCCAGCATTTT
.	TRBV19	.	TRBJ2-7	CASNNGGTYEQYF	TGTGCCAGTAATAATGGGGGGACCTACGAGCAGTACTTC
many	TRBV29-1	.	TRBJ2-7	CSVLGTAYEQYF	TGCAGCGTTTTAGGGACGGCCTACGAGCAGTACTTC
.	TRBV27	.	TRBJ2-7	CASSLDYSHEQYF	TGTGCCAGCAGTCTAGACTATAGCCACGAGCAGTACTTC
few	TRBV9	TRBD2	TRBJ2-2	CASSGLAGTGELFF	TGTGCCAGCAGCGGACTAGCCGGCACCGGGGAGCTGTTTTTT
many	TRBV15	.	TRBJ2-5	CATSNLNSETQYF	TGTGCCACCAGCAACCTAAACTCGGAGACCCAGTACTTC
many	TRBV19	TRBD1	TRBJ2-2	CASAIDRVTGELFF	TGTGCCAGTGCTATCGACAGGGTCACCGGGGAGCTGTTTTTT
.	TRBV4-3	.	TRBJ2-7	CASSQDLSDNYEQHF	TGCGCCAGCAGCCAAGATCTTTCAGACAACTACGAGCAGCACTTC
.	TRBV19	TRBD2	TRBJ2-3	CATTSGGADTQYF	TGTGCCACGACTAGCGGGGGGGCAGATACGCAGTATTTT
many	TRBV2	.	TRBJ2-7	CASSDEVSYEQYF	TGTGCCAGCAGTGACGAGGTCTCCTACGAGCAGTACTTC
few	TRBV27	TRBD1	TRBJ1-2	CASSFTTGAYNYGYTF	TGTGCCAGCAGTTTTACGACAGGGGCTTATAACTATGGCTACACCTTC
many	TRBV7-9	.	TRBJ2-7	CASSLVGGAEQYF	TGTGCCAGCAGCTTAGTTGGGGGAGCCGAGCAGTACTTC
many	TRBV15	.	TRBJ1-3	CATTQERFGTNTIYF	TGTGCCACCACCCAAGAACGTTTCGGCACAAACACCATATATTTT
.	TRBV30	.	TRBJ1-5	CAWSVLDPSQGDQPQHF	TGTGCCTGGAGTGTACTCGATCCATCACAGGGAGACCAGCCCCAGCATTTT
many	TRBV20-1	TRBD1	TRBJ1-5	CSARHPDRGFLGNQPQHF	TGCAGTGCTAGACACCCCGACAGGGGATTCCTAGGCAATCAGCCCCAGCATTTT
many	TRBV5-6	TRBD2	TRBJ2-2	CASSSEHVVSGGPFGELFF	TGTGCCAGCAGCTCAGAACACGTAGTGTCGGGAGGGCCTTTCGGGGAGCTGTTTTTT
many	TRBV13	.	TRBJ2-3	CASSLGRGVGADTQYF	TGTGCCAGCAGCTTAGGAAGGGGAGTCGGGGCAGATACGCAGTATTTT
many	TRBV20-1	TRBD2	TRBJ2-3	CSASDLADHTDTQYF	TGCAGTGCTAGTGATCTAGCGGACCACACAGATACGCAGTATTTT
few	TRBV27	.	TRBJ1-4	CASTDTRDTLYEKLFF	TGTGCCAGCACCGATACACGGGACACACTATATGAAAAACTGTTTTTT